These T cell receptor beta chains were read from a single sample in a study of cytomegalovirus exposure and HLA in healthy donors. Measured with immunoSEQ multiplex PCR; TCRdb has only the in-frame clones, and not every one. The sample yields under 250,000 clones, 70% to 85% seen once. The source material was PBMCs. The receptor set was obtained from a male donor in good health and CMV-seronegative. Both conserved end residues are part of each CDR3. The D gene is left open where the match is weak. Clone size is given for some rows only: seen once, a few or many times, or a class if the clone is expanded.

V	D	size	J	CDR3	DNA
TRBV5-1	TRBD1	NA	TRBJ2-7	CASSLGGTGGHEQYF	TGCGCCAGCAGCTTGGGAGGGACAGGGGGCCACGAGCAGTACTTC
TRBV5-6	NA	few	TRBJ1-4	CASSLWPRREKLFF	TGTGCCAGCAGCTTGTGGCCTAGGCGAGAAAAACTGTTTTTT
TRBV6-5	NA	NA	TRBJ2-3	CASSYLRGTDTQYF	TGTGCCAGCAGTTACCTCAGGGGAACAGATACGCAGTATTTT
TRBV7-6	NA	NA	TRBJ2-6	CASSRNGQSGANVLTF	TGTGCCAGCAGCCGGAATGGACAGTCTGGGGCCAACGTCCTGACTTTC
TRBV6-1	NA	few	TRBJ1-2	CASSELVKVGAF	TGTGCCAGCAGTGAATTGGTCAAGGTCGGAGCCTTC
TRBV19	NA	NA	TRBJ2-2	CASSLHSPGQPRTNTGELFF	TGTGCCAGTAGCCTCCATTCCCCTGGACAACCCAGAACGAACACCGGGGAGCTGTTTTTT
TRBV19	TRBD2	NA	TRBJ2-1	CASFPSAGGTYNEQFF	TGTGCCAGTTTTCCCTCGGCGGGAGGAACCTACAATGAGCAGTTCTTC
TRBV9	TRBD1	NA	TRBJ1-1	CASSVEGQGPLRDTEAFF	TGTGCCAGCAGCGTAGAGGGACAGGGCCCCCTCCGGGACACTGAAGCTTTCTTT
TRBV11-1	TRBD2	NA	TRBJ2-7	CASSLRLAGGYEQYF	TGTGCCAGCAGCTTAAGGCTAGCGGGAGGCTACGAGCAGTACTTC
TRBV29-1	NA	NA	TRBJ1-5	CSVRTGEGPQHF	TGCAGCGTTAGGACGGGCGAGGGGCCCCAGCATTTT
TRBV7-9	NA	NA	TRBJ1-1	CASSIPTGGLTEAFF	TGTGCCAGCAGCATTCCGACAGGCGGGCTCACTGAAGCTTTCTTT
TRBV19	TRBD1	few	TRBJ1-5	CASSGQGARGNQPQHF	TGTGCCAGTAGTGGTCAGGGGGCGCGGGGCAATCAGCCCCAGCATTTT
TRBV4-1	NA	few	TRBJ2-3	CASSQQAPFSTDTQYF	TGCGCCAGCAGCCAACAAGCACCGTTCAGCACAGATACGCAGTATTTT
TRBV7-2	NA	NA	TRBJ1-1	CASSRGQLNTEAFF	TGTGCCAGCAGCCGCGGACAGCTGAACACTGAAGCTTTCTTT
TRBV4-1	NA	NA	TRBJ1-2	CASSQVNSGSYGYTF	TGCGCCAGCAGCCAAGTCAACTCAGGAAGCTATGGCTACACCTTC
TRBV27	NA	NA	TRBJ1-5	CASSLGGGGNQPQHF	TGTGCCAGCAGTTTAGGGGGAGGGGGCAATCAGCCCCAGCATTTT
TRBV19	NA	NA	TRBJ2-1	CASSRKGVGDNEQFF	TGTGCCAGTAGTCGAAAGGGGGTTGGAGACAATGAGCAGTTCTTC
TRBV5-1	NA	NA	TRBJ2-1	CASSSSRGSGNEQFF	TGCGCCAGCAGCTCGTCCCGGGGGAGCGGGAATGAGCAGTTCTTC
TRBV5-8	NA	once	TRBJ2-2	CASRDYTTGELFF	TGTGCCAGCAGGGACTATACTACCGGGGAGCTGTTTTTT
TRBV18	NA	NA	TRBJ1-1	CASSPLDSLNTEAFF	TGTGCCAGCTCACCTCTTGACAGTTTGAACACTGAAGCTTTCTTT
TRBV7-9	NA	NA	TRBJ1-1	CASSLGQIQNTEAFF	TGTGCCAGCAGCTTAGGTCAGATACAGAACACTGAAGCTTTCTTT
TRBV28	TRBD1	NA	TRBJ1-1	CASSLNTGERAFF	TGTGCCAGCAGTTTAAATACAGGGGAGAGGGCTTTCTTT